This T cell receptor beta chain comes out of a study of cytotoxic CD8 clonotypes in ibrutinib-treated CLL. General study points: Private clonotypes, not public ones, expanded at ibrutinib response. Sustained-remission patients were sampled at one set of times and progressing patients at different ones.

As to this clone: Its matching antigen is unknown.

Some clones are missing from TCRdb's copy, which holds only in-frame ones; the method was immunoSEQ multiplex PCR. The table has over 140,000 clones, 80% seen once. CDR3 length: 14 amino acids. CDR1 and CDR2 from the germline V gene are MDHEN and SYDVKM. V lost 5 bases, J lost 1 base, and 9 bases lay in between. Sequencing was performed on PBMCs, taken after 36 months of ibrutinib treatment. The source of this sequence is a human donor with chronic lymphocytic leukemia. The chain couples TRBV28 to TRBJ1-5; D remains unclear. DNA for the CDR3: TGTGCCAGCAGTGAGGGAGTAAGCAATCAGCCCCAGCATTTT. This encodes CASSEGVSNQPQHF.